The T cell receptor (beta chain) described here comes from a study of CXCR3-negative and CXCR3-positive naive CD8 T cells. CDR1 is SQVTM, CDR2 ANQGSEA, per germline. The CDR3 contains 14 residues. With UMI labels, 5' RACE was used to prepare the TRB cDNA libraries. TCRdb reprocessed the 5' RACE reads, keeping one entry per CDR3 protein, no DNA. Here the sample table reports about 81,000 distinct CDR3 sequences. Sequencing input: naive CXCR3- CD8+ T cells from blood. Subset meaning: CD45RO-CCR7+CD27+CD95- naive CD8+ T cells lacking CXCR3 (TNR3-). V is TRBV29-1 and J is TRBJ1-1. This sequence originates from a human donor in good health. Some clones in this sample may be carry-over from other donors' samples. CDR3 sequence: CSVFVRQLNTEAFF.